These 24 T cell receptor beta chains were all obtained from the same sample, sequenced in a study of blood T cell repertoires in COVID-19. Sequenced by immunoSEQ multiplex PCR; TCRdb stores in-frame clones only, minus some. The table records fewer than 90,000 clones, about 90% of them present only once. Sequenced input: peripheral blood. Every receptor here comes from a man aged 80 or over in a cohort sampled during active COVID-19.

The chain uses TRBV7-9 and TRBJ2-5, with TRBD2 matching over 12 bases. CDR1 is SEHNR, CDR2 FQNEAQ, per germline (reference sequence). The V segment lost 4 bases and the J segment 4 bases; nucleotides outside the gene matches: 7. The CDR3 runs to 16 residues. The CDR3 loop is CASSSKLAGGAETQYF. In nucleotides, the CDR3 is TGTGCCAGCAGCTCCAAACTAGCGGGGGGAGCAGAGACCCAGTACTTC.

The chain links TRBV6-6 to TRBJ1-3; D remains ambiguous. The germline gives CDR1 MNHNY, CDR2 SVGAGI (reference sequence). The CDR3 sequence is 15 residues long. V lost 5 bases, J lost 4 bases, and 15 bases lay in between. The CDR3 sequence is CASSNPSSSGNTIYF. CDR3 nucleotide sequence: TGTGCCAGCAGTAACCCGTCCAGTTCAGGAAACACCATATATTTT.

The rearrangement uses TRBV3-1 (or the pseudogene TRBV3-2) and TRBJ1-6, with TRBD1 identical over 7 bases. Germline assignment: CDR1 LGHDT and CDR2 YNNKEL (reference sequence). This CDR3 has 15 residues. V lost 6 bases and J lost 3; bases outside the gene matches: 5. The CDR3 sequence: CASSLQGNYNSPLHF. For the CDR3, the DNA is TGTGCCAGCAGTTTACAGGGGAACTATAATTCACCCCTCCACTTT.

This chain connects TRBV2 to TRBJ1-1; TRBD1 might be the D (6 bases). Germline V gives CDR1 SNHLY, CDR2 FYNNEI. This CDR3 is 15 amino acids long. The V end was cut by 6 bases, the J end by 1 base, with 15 bases between. The CDR3 nucleotides are TGTGCCAGCAGCTTAATGGGGGCTGCGAACACTGAAGCTTTCTTT. Amino acids: CASSLMGAANTEAFF.

This rearrangement joins TRBV5-1 to TRBJ2-2; no definite D call. V dropped 0 bases and J dropped 0 bases, with 6 bases sitting between them. In germline, CDR1 is SGHRS, CDR2 YFSETQ. The CDR3 spans 15 residues. CDR3 in DNA: TGCGCCAGCAGCTTGGACACCACGAACACCGGGGAGCTGTTTTTT. This encodes CASSLDTTNTGELFF.

V usage is TRBV29-1 and J usage is TRBJ1-4, with D possibly matching TRBD1 (6 bases). V was clipped by 6 bases and J by 4 bases, with 12 bases between them. The CDR3 covers 13 residues. Germline CDR1 reads SQVTM; CDR2 reads ANQGSEA. CDR3 DNA sequence: TGCAGCGTCGGGGGGGGCCTTAATGAAAAACTGTTTTTT. Amino acids: CSVGGGLNEKLFF.

The rearrangement links TRBV6-5 to TRBJ2-2, with a possible D match to TRBD2 (6 bases). The CDR3 consists of 16 residues. The V gene's germline CDR1 is MNHEY and CDR2 SVGAGI. Trimming took off 0 bases at V and 1 base at J, with 9 bases between the two ends. DNA of the CDR3: TGTGCCAGCAGTTACTCGGGGCGGGGGAACACCGGGGAGCTGTTTTTT. This codes for CASSYSGRGNTGELFF.

The V call is TRBV29-1, the J call TRBJ2-6, with 9 bases aligning to TRBD1. The length of the CDR3 is 16 residues. The J segment lost 0 bases and the V segment lost 6 bases, leaving 6 bases of the junction unmatched. Germline V gene lookup returns CDR1 SQVTM and CDR2 ANQGSEA. The CDR3 is CSVLGQGISGANVLTF. Written as DNA, the CDR3 is TGCAGCGTCCTTGGACAGGGGATCTCTGGGGCCAACGTCCTGACTTTC.

The chain employs TRBV1 and TRBJ1-1; the table gives TRBD1 as D, unverified against the DNA. TRBV1 is a documented pseudogene. The CDR3 runs 11 residues. The CDR3, as DNA: TGCACCAGCAGCCAGGGCCCAGAAGCTTTCTTT. This translates into CTSSQGPEAFF.

V usage is TRBV5-3 and J usage is TRBJ2-4, with TRBD1 identical over 8 bases. TRBV5-3 is treated as an ORF (open reading frame) with a function not yet certain. After removal of 3 bases from V and 3 bases from J, the junction contained 11 bases not matched to a gene. CDR3 length equals 17 residues. CDR3 in amino acids: CARSSLTGVDGKNIQYF. The DNA for the CDR3 is TGTGCCAGAAGCTCCTTGACAGGGGTGGATGGCAAAAACATTCAGTACTTC.

Only one count was recorded for this clone. This chain connects TRBV7-9 to TRBJ2-2, with 7 bases fitting TRBD2. J lost 0 bases, V lost 6 bases, and 1 base had no gene match. CDR1 is SEHNR, CDR2 FQNEAQ, per germline (reference sequence). CDR3 size: 14 residues. In DNA, the CDR3 is TGTGCCAGCAGTGCGGGGGCGAACACCGGGGAGCTGTTTTTT. Translation gives CASSAGANTGELFF.

The chain is built from TRBV18 and TRBJ2-1, with TRBD1 identical over 8 bases. Germline CDR1 and CDR2: KGHSH and LQKENI. The CDR3 is 11 amino acids. V lost 5 bases, J lost 14 bases, and 5 bases stayed unmatched. CDR3 amino acids: CASSGTGLEFF. The CDR3 coding sequence is TGTGCCAGCTCAGGGACAGGTTTGGAGTTCTTC. Full variable domain (rest looked up from reference TRBV18 and TRBJ2-1): NAGVMQNPRHLVRRRGQEARLRCSPMKGHSHVYWYRQLPEEGLKFMVYLQKENIIDESGMPKERFSAEFPKEGPSILRIQQVVRGDSAAYFCASSGTGLEFFGPGTRLTVL.

The chain recombines TRBV4-2 with TRBJ1-4, with D unclear. V was cut by 4 bases and J by 4 bases, with 7 bases left in between. Germline assignment: CDR1 LGHNA and CDR2 YNFKEQ. This CDR3 has 13 amino acids. The CDR3 loop is CASSLESNEKLFF. The CDR3 bases are TGTGCCAGCAGCCTTGAGAGTAATGAAAAACTGTTTTTT.

The genes are TRBV20-1 and TRBJ2-5; no definite D call. Trimming removed 1 base at V and 3 bases at J, with 3 bases between. Germline V lookup: CDR1 DFQATT, CDR2 SNEGSKA (reference sequence). The CDR3 has 11 residues. Here the CDR3 reads CSARAKETQYF. CDR3 sequence (DNA): TGCAGTGCTAGAGCCAAAGAGACCCAGTACTTC.

The CDR3 loop reads CASSSSGDSNQPQHF. CDR3 bases: TGTGCCAGCAGCTCGTCGGGGGATAGCAATCAGCCCCAGCATTTT. This chain joins TRBV5-5 and TRBJ1-5; TRBD1 is a possible D gene (5 bases). Trimming took off 3 bases at V and 0 bases at J, with 10 bases between the two ends. Germline V gene lookup returns CDR1 SGHKS and CDR2 YYEKEE (reference sequence). This CDR3 region has 15 residues.

The chain is built from TRBV5-5 and TRBJ2-5; a possible D gene is TRBD1 (5 bases). V dropped 3 bases and J dropped 5 bases, with 20 bases sitting between them. The CDR3 sequence is 16 residues long. CDR1 is SGHKS, CDR2 YYEKEE, per germline (reference sequence). This chain's CDR3 is CASSSASRVPGETQYF. CDR3 nucleotides: TGTGCCAGCAGCTCTGCAAGCCGGGTCCCAGGGGAGACCCAGTACTTC.

This clone showed up just once. The chain is built from TRBV19 and TRBJ2-3, with TRBD2 identical over 15 bases. Germline V gives CDR1 LNHDA, CDR2 SQIVND (reference sequence). The V and J ends lost 5 bases and 2 bases, in that order; junction bases with no gene match: 14. The CDR3 loop spans 20 amino acids. CDR3 nucleotide sequence: TGTGCCAGTAGTTCCAGACCGGGACTAGCGGGGGGACCCTACACAGATACGCAGTATTTT. Amino acid sequence: CASSSRPGLAGGPYTDTQYF.

The V gene is TRBV12-5, the J gene TRBJ2-1, with 7 bases aligning to TRBD2. This CDR3 spans 15 amino acids. The germline V gene has CDR1 LGHNT and CDR2 FRNRAP. Unmatched junction bases numbered 15, after V lost 6 bases and J lost 10 bases. The CDR3 bases are TGTGCTAGTGGCCGCGGGGAGGGGACGTCCCAGGAGCAGTTCTTC. Translation: CASGRGEGTSQEQFF.

This chain uses TRBV11-2 with TRBJ1-2; D possibly corresponds to TRBD1 (5 bases). This CDR3 has 15 residues. Germline V gives CDR1 SGHAT, CDR2 FQNNGV. Trimming stripped 5 bases from V and 3 bases from J, with 16 bases between. CDR3 residues: CASSTKGSLDYGYTF. In nucleotides, the CDR3 is TGTGCCAGCAGCACGAAGGGGTCCCTCGACTATGGCTACACCTTC.

The rearrangement joins TRBV7-2 to TRBJ2-3; a possible D gene is TRBD2 (5 bases). Germline V CDR1 and CDR2: SGHTA, FQGNSA. This CDR3 spans 17 amino acids. The V end lost 0 bases, the J end lost 0 bases, and 13 bases lay between the germline ends. CDR3 region: CASSLAYGMISTDTQYF. The CDR3, as DNA: TGTGCCAGCAGCTTAGCATACGGGATGATCAGCACAGATACGCAGTATTTT.

The chain has TRBV19 and TRBJ2-3; 7 bases align to TRBD1. This CDR3 contains 14 residues. CDR1 and CDR2 (germline): LNHDA, SQIVND (reference sequence). Trimming removed 6 bases from V and 2 bases from J; junction bases left unmatched: 5. The chain's CDR3 is CASRSGTATDTQYF. The CDR3 DNA reads as TGTGCCAGTAGATCCGGGACAGCCACAGATACGCAGTATTTT.

J is TRBJ2-1 and V is TRBV18; 12 bases align to TRBD2. The length of the CDR3 is 14 residues. Germline assignment: CDR1 KGHSH and CDR2 LQKENI. J was trimmed by 6 bases and V by 5 bases; bases with no gene match: 2. The CDR3 is CASSTSGGINEQFF. In DNA form, the CDR3 reads TGTGCCAGCTCAACTAGCGGGGGGATCAATGAGCAGTTCTTC.

The V call is TRBV11-1, the J call TRBJ2-3; TRBD2 matches 8 bases. The V and J ends lost 5 bases and 1 base, in that order; junction bases with no gene match: 8. This CDR3 is 16 amino acids long. Germline CDR1 SGHAT, CDR2 FQDESV (reference sequence). The CDR3 region is CASSPLRGARTDTQYF. Here the CDR3 DNA reads TGTGCCAGCAGCCCCTTGCGGGGGGCCCGCACAGATACGCAGTATTTT.

The chain combines TRBV5-1 with TRBJ2-7; possibly TRBD1 for D (6 bases). Trimming removed 4 bases at V and 3 bases at J, with 17 bases between. CDR3 size: 15 residues. Germline assignment: CDR1 SGHRS and CDR2 YFSETQ. The chain's CDR3 is CASSHRTAFYYEQYV. The CDR3 DNA reads as TGCGCCAGCAGCCATCGGACAGCGTTTTACTACGAGCAGTACGTC.